The rows below give T cell receptor beta chains drawn from one sample of a study of blood T cell repertoires in COVID-19. Sequencing was performed with immunoSEQ multiplex PCR; in TCRdb, only in-frame clones are kept and a portion is missing. Altogether around 100,000 clones are present, about 85% being singletons, with the ten largest covering under 4%. The sequencing input was peripheral blood. All receptors derive from a man aged 50 or older in a cohort sampled during active COVID-19. Both conserved end residues are part of each CDR3. A D gene is named only where the DNA matches it firmly. Clone sizes are given selectively: once, few, many, or a class where the clone is expanded.

j_call d_call v_call clone_size cdr3_aa cdr3_nt
TRBJ1-3 - TRBV3-1/TRBV3-2 few CASRAIENTIYF TGTGCCAGCAGGGCCATCGAAAACACCATATATTTT
TRBJ1-6 - TRBV3-1/TRBV3-2 - CASSQVRQGFSPLHF TGTGCCAGCAGCCAAGTCCGCCAGGGTTTCTCACCCCTCCACTTT
TRBJ2-5 - TRBV11-1 - CASSLLVTIAETQYF TGTGCCAGCAGCTTACTAGTGACCATAGCGGAGACCCAGTACTTC
TRBJ1-2 TRBD1 TRBV6-5 - CASSYIRTGGSYGYTF TGTGCCAGCAGTTATATAAGGACAGGGGGCAGCTATGGCTACACCTTC
TRBJ1-4 - TRBV19 - CASISQEKLFF TGTGCCAGTATTTCTCAGGAAAAACTGTTTTTT
TRBJ2-5 - TRBV7-9 - CASRSEGEETQYF TGTGCCAGCAGGTCCGAGGGGGAGGAGACCCAGTACTTC
TRBJ1-1 - TRBV2 - CASLQRQPKFPNTEAFF TGTGCCAGCCTCCAGCGGCAGCCCAAATTCCCGAACACTGAAGCTTTCTTT
TRBJ1-2 TRBD1 TRBV5-4 few CASRGTGKLNGYTF TGTGCCAGCAGAGGGACAGGGAAACTTAATGGCTACACCTTC
TRBJ1-1 - TRBV5-6 - CASSVGTEAFF TGTGCCAGCAGCGTCGGGACTGAAGCTTTCTTT
TRBJ1-5 TRBD1 TRBV28 - CASRKRGQVNQPQHF TGTGCCAGCAGGAAGAGAGGACAGGTCAATCAGCCCCAGCATTTT
TRBJ2-6 - TRBV5-1 - CASRDISSGANVLTF TGCGCCAGCCGGGACATTAGCTCTGGGGCCAACGTCCTGACTTTC
TRBJ2-3 TRBD2 TRBV4-1 - CASSQDLSVAGRATDTQYF TGCGCCAGCAGCCAAGATCTAAGCGTAGCGGGGAGGGCCACAGATACGCAGTATTTT
TRBJ1-2 - TRBV7-3 - CASGSDTNYGYTF TGTGCCAGCGGGTCGGACACTAACTATGGCTACACCTTC
TRBJ2-1 TRBD2 TRBV10-2 - CASSAGLAEQFF TGCGCCAGCAGTGCCGGACTAGCGGAGCAGTTCTTC
TRBJ2-2 - TRBV6-4 - CASSDDTTNTGELFF TGTGCCAGCAGTGACGACACCACGAACACCGGGGAGCTGTTTTTT
TRBJ2-1 TRBD2 TRBV3-1/TRBV3-2 - CASSQDRASGAYNEQFF TGTGCCAGCAGCCAAGATCGAGCTAGCGGGGCTTACAATGAGCAGTTCTTC
TRBJ2-1 - TRBV6-5 - CASSPSRGEQFF TGTGCCAGCAGTCCCTCCCGGGGGGAGCAGTTCTTC
TRBJ1-2 - TRBV9 once CASSNPTRGHGYTF TGTGCCAGCAGCAATCCGACGCGAGGCCATGGCTACACCTTC
TRBJ1-2 - TRBV28 - CASRSDSFYGYTF TGTGCCAGCAGAAGCGACAGCTTTTATGGCTACACCTTC
TRBJ2-7 TRBD1 TRBV29-1 - CSVNPGQGTYEQYF TGCAGCGTTAACCCGGGACAGGGGACCTACGAGCAGTACTTC